The 27 T cell receptor beta chains listed next were all sequenced from one sample in a study of PD-1 blockade in classical Hodgkin lymphoma. Time point here: cycle 4 day 1 (C4D1), after 6 weeks of nivolumab. Exposure to brentuximab vedotin varied, and each patient had relapsed following autologous stem cell transplantation. The study purified CD4+ T cells from thawed PBMCs using magnetic negative selection. TCRdb's table, derived via immunoSEQ multiplex PCR, lists solely in-frame clones and lacks some. The sample includes about 28,000 clones, roughly four fifths of them seen just once. The sequencing used CD4+ T cells from blood, collected before the fourth cycle of nivolumab. These receptors were taken from a human donor with classical Hodgkin lymphoma.

This chain joins TRBV9 and TRBJ2-2, with 8 bases fitting TRBD1. This CDR3 spans 18 amino acids. Germline V gene lookup returns CDR1 SGDLS and CDR2 YYNGEE. V dropped 3 bases and J dropped 7; count of bases not matched to a gene: 17. The CDR3 sequence: CASSADPGQGWNYGELFF. As DNA, the CDR3 is TGTGCCAGCAGCGCAGACCCCGGACAGGGCTGGAACTACGGGGAGCTGTTTTTT.

The rearrangement uses TRBV28 and TRBJ2-7, with 10 bases identical to TRBD2. Germline CDR1 MDHEN, CDR2 SYDVKM. V was clipped by 1 base and J by 10 bases; unmatched bases: 7. The CDR3 extends over 14 amino acids. CDR3 nucleotide sequence: TGTGCCAGCAGTTTATCCGGTAGCGGGAGGTCCCAGTACTTC. This sequence encodes CASSLSGSGRSQYF. The entire variable domain, with the rest obtained from reference TRBV28 and TRBJ2-7, is as follows: DVKVTQSSRYLVKRTGEKVFLECVQDMDHENMFWYRQDPGLGLRLIYFSYDVKMKEKGDIPEGYSVSREKKERFSLILESASTNQTSMYLCASSLSGSGRSQYFGPGTRLTVT.

The J gene is TRBJ2-2, the V gene TRBV5-6; D call uncertain. Germline V lookup: CDR1 SGHDT, CDR2 YYEEEE. The ends were cut back, 3 bases at V and 4 bases at J, with 13 bases in the middle. CDR3 size: 15 residues. The CDR3 spells CASSSLGRPTGELFF. The CDR3 DNA reads as TGTGCCAGCAGCTCCTTGGGCCGCCCCACCGGGGAGCTGTTTTTT. Complete variable domain (other parts from reference TRBV5-6 and TRBJ2-2): DAGVTQSPTHLIKTRGQQVTLRCSPKSGHDTVSWYQQALGQGPQFIFQYYEEEERQRGNFPDRFSGHQFPNYSSELNVNALLLGDSALYLCASSSLGRPTGELFFGEGSRLTVL.

The chain combines TRBV12-5 with TRBJ1-1, with D possibly being TRBD1 (5 bases). The CDR3 sequence is 15 residues long. Between the trimmed V and J ends, which lost 7 bases and 6 bases, there was a span of 21 bases. Germline V gene sequence: CDR1 LGHNT, CDR2 FRNRAP. CDR3 loop: CASVNSLAGSAEAFF. The DNA for the CDR3 is TGTGCTAGTGTCAACTCTCTAGCAGGGTCTGCTGAAGCTTTCTTT.

V usage is TRBV18 and J usage is TRBJ1-2; possibly TRBD1 for D (5 bases). This CDR3 has 14 residues. In germline, CDR1 is KGHSH, CDR2 LQKENI. Trimming left V 3 bases short and J 3 bases short, with 11 bases between. As DNA, the CDR3 is TGTGCCAGCTCACCGACGGGGGGGGACTATGGCTACACCTTC. Its translation is CASSPTGGDYGYTF.

The gene calls are TRBV18 and TRBJ2-7; a weak D match, TRBD2 (6 bases). The germline CDR1 and CDR2 sequences are KGHSH and LQKENI. The germline V and J ends were trimmed by 3 bases and 2 bases, with 14 bases remaining between them. The CDR3 runs 15 residues. CDR3 bases: TGTGCCAGCTCACCTTACTCGGGGGTCCCCTACGAGCAGTACTTC. Its translation: CASSPYSGVPYEQYF. The variable domain in full, completed from reference TRBV18 and TRBJ2-7, reads NAGVMQNPRHLVRRRGQEARLRCSPMKGHSHVYWYRQLPEEGLKFMVYLQKENIIDESGMPKERFSAEFPKEGPSILRIQQVVRGDSAAYFCASSPYSGVPYEQYFGPGTRLTVT.

The genes are TRBV5-4 and TRBJ1-2; a weak D match, TRBD1 (5 bases). The CDR3 has 14 amino acids. V was cut by 4 bases and J by 4 bases, with 14 bases left in between. Germline V gives CDR1 SGHNT, CDR2 YYREEE (reference sequence). In nucleotides, the CDR3 is TGTGCCAGCAGCCTCAACCTCGACAGCTATGGCTACACCTTC. It encodes CASSLNLDSYGYTF.

The rearrangement links TRBV5-8 to TRBJ1-1, with D hard to call. V was clipped by 0 bases and J by 7 bases, with 13 bases between them. Germline V gene lookup returns CDR1 SGHTS and CDR2 YDEGEE. This CDR3 is built from 14 residues. This CDR3 is CASSLGGRRSEAFF. The CDR3 DNA reads as TGTGCCAGCAGCTTGGGAGGGAGGAGGAGTGAAGCTTTCTTT.

V is TRBV4-3 and J is TRBJ1-2; the match to TRBD1 covers 10 bases. The V and J ends lost 1 base and 7 bases, in that order; junction bases with no gene match: 9. The V gene's germline CDR1 is LGHNA and CDR2 YSLEER. The CDR3 has 16 amino acids. The CDR3 loop reads CASSQVTGTGVGGYTF. The CDR3 DNA is TGCGCCAGCAGCCAAGTTACCGGGACAGGGGTTGGTGGCTACACCTTC.

The J gene is TRBJ1-1, the V gene TRBV18; TRBD1 might be the D (5 bases). The CDR3 has 15 amino acids. V was trimmed by 8 bases and J by 0 bases, leaving 16 bases between them. From germline, CDR1 is KGHSH and CDR2 LQKENI. CDR3 nucleotides: TGTGCCAGCGCTCCCATGGGGGGTTTGAACACTGAAGCTTTCTTT. Amino acid sequence: CASAPMGGLNTEAFF.

The chain couples TRBV30 to TRBJ2-2; D not resolved. The ends were cut back, 4 bases at V and 1 base at J, with 7 bases in the middle. The CDR3 runs 13 residues. Germline V CDR1 and CDR2: GTSNPN, SVGIG (reference sequence). In DNA form, the CDR3 reads TGTGCCTGGACCCTGGGGAACACCGGGGAGCTGTTTTTT. Amino acid sequence: CAWTLGNTGELFF. The full variable domain, completed using reference TRBV30 and TRBJ2-2, is SQTIHQWPATLVQPVGSPLSLECTVEGTSNPNLYWYRQAAGRGLQLLFYSVGIGQISSEVPQNLSASRPQDRQFILSSKKLLLSDSGFYLCAWTLGNTGELFFGEGSRLTVL.

The chain recombines TRBV30 with TRBJ1-5; D unclear. Trimming stripped 5 bases from V and 6 bases from J, with 11 bases between. Germline values: CDR1 GTSNPN, CDR2 SVGIG (reference sequence). The CDR3 has 12 amino acids. CDR3 residues: CAWSGGGQPQHF. DNA of the CDR3: TGTGCCTGGTCCGGTGGTGGTCAGCCCCAGCATTTT.

J is TRBJ2-5 and V is TRBV7-3; 12 nucleotides line up with TRBD2. J was trimmed by 0 bases and V by 5 bases; bases with no gene match: 1. This CDR3 region has 15 residues. The germline V gene has CDR1 SGHTA and CDR2 FQGTGA. The CDR3, as DNA: TGTGCCAGCAGCAGGACTAGCGGGAACCAAGAGACCCAGTACTTC. Protein sequence: CASSRTSGNQETQYF.

The chain recombines TRBV5-8 with TRBJ1-2, with D maybe TRBD1 (6 bases). From germline, CDR1 is SGHTS and CDR2 YDEGEE. This CDR3 is built from 16 residues. V shed 1 base and J shed 0 bases, with 13 bases lying between them. CDR3 nucleotide sequence: TGTGCCAGCAGCTTGACTCATCGGACAGCTAACTATGGCTACACCTTC. It specifies CASSLTHRTANYGYTF.

V usage is TRBV2 and J usage is TRBJ2-7, with 9 bases identical to TRBD2. V was clipped by 6 bases and J by 0 bases; unmatched bases: 6. The CDR3 extends over 15 amino acids. Per germline, CDR1 SNHLY and CDR2 FYNNEI. The CDR3 bases are TGTGCCAGCAGGGCTAATAGCGGGAGCTCCTACGAGCAGTACTTC. It encodes CASRANSGSSYEQYF.

The J gene is TRBJ2-2, the V gene TRBV7-9; a possible D gene is TRBD1 (5 bases). Per germline, CDR1 SEHNR and CDR2 FQNEAQ (reference sequence). The CDR3 runs 15 residues. Between the trimmed V and J ends, which lost 4 bases and 3 bases, there was a span of 12 bases. Here the CDR3 reads CASSWTARDTGELFF. The DNA of the CDR3 is TGTGCCAGCAGCTGGACGGCCAGGGACACCGGGGAGCTGTTTTTT.

The rearrangement uses TRBV5-1 and TRBJ1-1; TRBD1 is a possible D gene (5 bases). This CDR3 contains 15 residues. Between the trimmed V and J ends, which lost 0 bases and 4 bases, there was a span of 13 bases. CDR1 is SGHRS and CDR2 is YFSETQ in the germline V gene. The CDR3 reads CASSLEGAGFTEAFF. In DNA form, the CDR3 reads TGCGCCAGCAGCTTGGAGGGTGCAGGGTTCACTGAAGCTTTCTTT.

The rearrangement joins TRBV7-9 to TRBJ1-2, with D unresolved. V was clipped by 0 bases and J by 6 bases, with 17 bases between them. This CDR3 has 16 residues. The germline V gene encodes CDR1 SEHNR and CDR2 FQNEAQ (reference sequence). The CDR3 bases are TGTGCCAGCAGCTTAGCCGCCGCCGGGCTCTTGGATGGCTACACCTTC. It codes for CASSLAAAGLLDGYTF.

The V gene is TRBV10-3, the J gene TRBJ2-7, with 9 bases matching TRBD1. This CDR3 is built from 12 residues. The V and J ends lost 8 bases and 5 bases, in that order; junction bases with no gene match: 4. Germline values: CDR1 ENHRY, CDR2 SYGVKD. The CDR3 bases are TGTGCCATCGGGGACAGGGTCGACGAGCAGTACTTC. Translating it yields CAIGDRVDEQYF.

CDR3 DNA sequence: TGTGCCAGTAAACCAGGGACAGTGATTCAAGAGACCCAGTACTTC. Translating it yields CASKPGTVIQETQYF. V usage is TRBV19 and J usage is TRBJ2-5, with 7 positions matching TRBD1. The germline gives CDR1 LNHDA, CDR2 SQIVND (reference sequence). V gave up 7 bases and J gave up 2 bases; unmatched junction bases: 10. The CDR3 is made up of 15 amino acids.

V usage is TRBV28 and J usage is TRBJ2-7; D call uncertain. The CDR3 has 13 amino acids. V was pared by 7 bases and J by 7 bases, with 17 bases between. CDR1 and CDR2 from the germline V gene are MDHEN and SYDVKM. This chain's CDR3 is CASTPNRFREQYF. In DNA form, the CDR3 reads TGTGCCAGCACCCCGAACCGGTTCCGGGAGCAGTACTTC.

The chain has TRBV5-6 and TRBJ1-1, with D uncertain. V was trimmed by 4 bases and J by 6 bases, leaving 16 bases between them. This CDR3 has 14 residues. Germline CDR1 SGHDT, CDR2 YYEEEE. CDR3 nucleotides: TGTGCCAGCAGCCCGTGGTATATGCGCGCTGAAGCTTTCTTT. It is translated as CASSPWYMRAEAFF.

The DNA of the CDR3 is TGTGCCAGTAAGGATCGGGAGTGGTCCTACGAGCAGTACTTC. This gives the protein CASKDREWSYEQYF. J is TRBJ2-7 and V is TRBV19, with a possible D match to TRBD2 (6 bases). CDR1 LNHDA and CDR2 SQIVND come from the germline V gene (reference sequence). V was trimmed by 7 bases and J by 1 base, leaving 14 bases between them. CDR3 size: 14 residues. The full variable domain, rest sourced from reference TRBV19 and TRBJ2-7, is DGGITQSPKYLFRKEGQNVTLSCEQNLNHDAMYWYRQDPGQGLRLIYYSQIVNDFQKGDIAEGYSVSREKKESFPLTVTSAQKNPTAFYLCASKDREWSYEQYFGPGTRLTVT.

This clone was seen only once. The CDR3 region is CASSLVGTSEAEQYF. In nucleotides, the CDR3 is TGCGCCAGCAGCTTGGTGGGGACTAGCGAGGCTGAGCAGTACTTC. This chain joins TRBV5-1 and TRBJ2-7; 10 bases map to TRBD2. The V gene's germline CDR1 is SGHRS and CDR2 YFSETQ. V trimming: 0 bases; J trimming: 7 bases; junction bases outside the gene matches: 7. The CDR3 length is 15 residues.

This clone was seen once. The chain links TRBV5-1 to TRBJ2-2; 12 bases line up with TRBD2. CDR3 length: 16 amino acids. CDR1 and CDR2 from the germline V gene are SGHRS and YFSETQ. V lost 4 bases to trimming and J lost 7 bases; unmatched junction nucleotides: 8. The CDR3 nucleotides are TGCGCCAGCAGCATTATGACTAGCGGGGGACACGGGGAGCTGTTTTTT. Amino acids: CASSIMTSGGHGELFF. The whole variable domain, remainder taken from reference TRBV5-1 and TRBJ2-2, is KAGVTQTPRYLIKTRGQQVTLSCSPISGHRSVSWYQQTPGQGLQFLFEYFSETQRNKGNFPGRFSGRQFSNSRSEMNVSTLELGDSALYLCASSIMTSGGHGELFFGEGSRLTVL.

J is TRBJ2-6 and V is TRBV5-1; 8 positions match TRBD1. The junction had 5 bases not matched to a gene; V was cut back by 0 bases and J by 0 bases. Germline-derived CDR1 and CDR2 are SGHRS and YFSETQ. The CDR3 runs to 18 residues. For the CDR3, the DNA is TGCGCCAGCAGCTTGGTCGGACAGGGCGGCTCTGGGGCCAACGTCCTGACTTTC. Translated, it gives CASSLVGQGGSGANVLTF.

This clone was recorded a few times. V is TRBV7-9 and J is TRBJ1-1, with D unresolved. CDR1 and CDR2 from the germline V gene are SEHNR and FQNEAQ (reference sequence). This CDR3 region has 13 residues. Trimming shortened V by 3 bases and J by 1 base, and 6 bases separated the two germline ends. The CDR3 DNA reads TGTGCCAGCAGCTTTAGTGGGAACACTGAAGCTTTCTTT. Its translation: CASSFSGNTEAFF. The variable domain in full, completed from reference TRBV7-9 and TRBJ1-1, reads DTGVSQNPRHKITKRGQNVTFRCDPISEHNRLYWYRQTLGQGPEFLTYFQNEAQLEKSRLLSDRFSAERPKGSFSTLEIQRTEQGDSAMYLCASSFSGNTEAFFGQGTRLTVV.